The 29 T cell receptor beta chains below were found in one sample sequenced in a study of blood T cell repertoires in COVID-19 (dated by TCRdb to the early 2020s). Library creation used the immunoSEQ multiplex PCR assay. The table comes from immuneACCESS by way of TCRdb, which keeps in-frame sequences with V and J called. Part of the clones is missing from these tables; in studies checked, under half for an unresolved V gene and the rest for unknown reasons. Present in this sample are about 150,000 clones, about four fifths of which were seen just once. Of the sample, about 2.7% falls within the top ten clones. Sequencing was done on a sample of peripheral blood. The receptors derive from a woman older than 75 with COVID-19, enrolled during active disease.

The CDR3 is CASSYLFSYEQYF. The CDR3 nucleotides are TGTGCCAGCAGTTACTTATTTTCCTACGAGCAGTACTTC. This chain connects TRBV6-2 or TRBV6-3 to TRBJ2-7; D gene unclear. CDR3 length: 13 amino acids. Trimming shortened V by 1 base and J by 1 base, and 5 bases separated the two germline ends. The germline gives CDR1 MNHEY, CDR2 SVGEGT.

The rearrangement joins TRBV6-2 or TRBV6-3 to TRBJ1-5; D not certain. The CDR3 length is 14 residues. The V end was cut by 1 base, the J end by 2 bases, with 6 bases between. Germline CDR1 reads MNHEY; CDR2 reads SVGEGT. CDR3 residues: CASSYWGGNQPQHF. The CDR3 bases are TGTGCCAGCAGTTACTGGGGAGGCAATCAGCCCCAGCATTTT.

The chain carries TRBV3-1 (or the pseudogene TRBV3-2) and TRBJ2-4; 8 bases match TRBD2. The CDR3 is 13 amino acids. The J segment lost 5 bases and the V segment lost 7 bases, leaving 4 bases of the junction unmatched. Germline-derived CDR1 and CDR2 are LGHDT and YNNKEL (reference sequence). CDR3 in amino acids: CASMILAENIQYF. Here the CDR3 DNA reads TGTGCCAGCATGATACTAGCGGAAAACATTCAGTACTTC.

The chain uses TRBV5-5 and TRBJ1-2; 9 nucleotides line up with TRBD1. Germline V CDR1 and CDR2: SGHKS, YYEKEE (reference sequence). The CDR3 has 15 amino acids. V lost 6 bases and J lost 4; bases outside the gene matches: 10. The CDR3: CASTPTGTGTYGYTF. For the CDR3, the DNA is TGTGCCAGCACCCCGACCGGGACAGGGACCTATGGCTACACCTTC.

This clone was seen more than once but under ten times. The V and J genes are TRBV19 and TRBJ1-2, with D possibly matching TRBD1 (6 bases). CDR1 LNHDA and CDR2 SQIVND come from the germline V gene (reference sequence). V shed 4 bases and J shed 0 bases, with 12 bases lying between them. The CDR3 runs to 15 residues. The CDR3 DNA sequence: TGTGCCAGTAGTAAACAGGGTAAAGCTAACTATGGCTACACCTTC. Translation: CASSKQGKANYGYTF. The whole variable domain, filled in from reference TRBV19 and TRBJ1-2, reads DGGITQSPKYLFRKEGQNVTLSCEQNLNHDAMYWYRQDPGQGLRLIYYSQIVNDFQKGDIAEGYSVSREKKESFPLTVTSAQKNPTAFYLCASSKQGKANYGYTFGSGTRLTVV.

The V and J genes are TRBV10-3 and TRBJ2-7; D not certain. Germline-derived CDR1 and CDR2 are ENHRY and SYGVKD. This CDR3 spans 12 amino acids. V was pared by 3 bases and J by 3 bases, with 6 bases between. Here the CDR3 DNA reads TGTGCCATCAGTGACAGTGACTACGAGCAGTACTTC. Protein product: CAISDSDYEQYF.

The V gene is TRBV18, the J gene TRBJ2-3; 10 nucleotides agree with TRBD2. This CDR3 region has 16 residues. V lost 3 bases, J lost 0 bases, and 3 bases stayed unmatched. Germline V gives CDR1 KGHSH, CDR2 LQKENI. This chain's CDR3 is CASSPLAGVSTDTQYF. The CDR3 DNA reads TGTGCCAGCTCACCCCTAGCGGGGGTCAGCACAGATACGCAGTATTTT.

This clone was seen a few times. The chain is built from TRBV2 and TRBJ1-2; 10 nucleotides align to TRBD1. V dropped 11 bases and J dropped 7; count of bases not matched to a gene: 7. CDR3 length equals 12 residues. The V gene's germline CDR1 is SNHLY and CDR2 FYNNEI. The CDR3, as DNA: TGTGCCTTGAGACAGGGGGCGGGTGGCTACACCTTC. Its translation is CALRQGAGGYTF.

This clone was counted a few times. CDR3 sequence (DNA): TGCGCCAGCAGCATGGACAGGGCGACCTACGAGCAGTACTTC. Translated: CASSMDRATYEQYF. The V gene is TRBV5-1, the J gene TRBJ2-7, with 8 bases identical to TRBD1. Germline V CDR1 and CDR2: SGHRS, YFSETQ. The CDR3 loop spans 14 amino acids. The junction had 5 bases not matched to a gene; V was cut back by 4 bases and J by 2 bases.

The chain employs TRBV5-1 and TRBJ2-5; TRBD2 agrees at 14 bases. Germline V gene data show CDR1 as SGHRS and CDR2 as YFSETQ. V lost 0 bases and J lost 5; bases outside the gene matches: 3. This CDR3 comprises 16 residues. The CDR3 bases are TGCGCCAGCAGCTTGGCGGGACTAGCGGGAGTGGAGACCCAGTACTTC. As protein: CASSLAGLAGVETQYF.

The chain has TRBV6-5 and TRBJ1-1; D is uncertain. CDR3 size: 13 residues. V lost 10 bases to trimming and J lost 1 base, with 13 bases between them. Per germline, CDR1 MNHEY and CDR2 SVGAGI. CDR3 sequence (DNA): TGTGCCACCGTACAGAGCAAGAACACTGAAGCTTTCTTT. Translating it yields CATVQSKNTEAFF.

This clone was seen a few times. The chain links TRBV2 to TRBJ2-7; a weak D match, TRBD2 (5 bases). CDR1 and CDR2 from the germline V gene are SNHLY and FYNNEI. V was cut by 7 bases and J by 7 bases, with 17 bases left in between. The CDR3 totals 13 residues. CDR3 in amino acids: CASNYQLEGEQYF. CDR3 in DNA: TGTGCCAGCAATTACCAACTAGAGGGTGAGCAGTACTTC.

Of note for this clone: The same CDR3 also results from other DNA sequences found in this sample. V usage is TRBV3-1 (or the pseudogene TRBV3-2) and J usage is TRBJ2-6, with D perhaps matching TRBD1 (5 bases). Germline V lookup: CDR1 LGHDT, CDR2 YNNKEL (reference sequence). The CDR3 contains 15 residues. Trimming shortened V by 4 bases and J by 0 bases, and 7 bases separated the two germline ends. CDR3 in DNA: TGTGCCAGCAGCCGAGACAGCTCTGGGGCCAACGTCCTGACTTTC. Residues: CASSRDSSGANVLTF.

This clone was counted between two and nine times. The V gene is TRBV19, the J gene TRBJ2-3, with 8 bases lining up with TRBD2. CDR3 length: 15 amino acids. V trimming: 5 bases; J trimming: 8 bases; junction bases outside the gene matches: 12. Germline assignment: CDR1 LNHDA and CDR2 SQIVND (reference sequence). The CDR3 loop reads CASSSSGGPGGTQYF. Written as DNA, the CDR3 is TGTGCCAGTAGTTCCTCGGGGGGGCCCGGAGGTACGCAGTATTTT. The complete variable domain, with remaining parts taken from reference TRBV19 and TRBJ2-3, reads DGGITQSPKYLFRKEGQNVTLSCEQNLNHDAMYWYRQDPGQGLRLIYYSQIVNDFQKGDIAEGYSVSREKKESFPLTVTSAQKNPTAFYLCASSSSGGPGGTQYFGPGTRLTVL.

This rearrangement joins TRBV2 to TRBJ1-1; the D gene is possibly TRBD1 (5 bases). Trimming shortened V by 7 bases and J by 6 bases, and 15 bases separated the two germline ends. The CDR3 has 13 amino acids. CDR1 and CDR2 (germline): SNHLY, FYNNEI. Written as DNA, the CDR3 is TGTGCCAGCACCACCCGGGGGGGTTCTGAAGCTTTCTTT. It translates to CASTTRGGSEAFF.

The rearrangement joins TRBV7-3 to TRBJ2-3, with 12 bases matching TRBD2. The CDR3 totals 17 residues. Germline values: CDR1 SGHTA, CDR2 FQGTGA. The junction had 7 bases not matched to a gene; V was cut back by 1 base and J by 5 bases. CDR3 coding DNA: TGTGCCAGCAGCTTAAAGAAACTAGCGGGGGGCGGAGATACGCAGTATTTT. It translates to CASSLKKLAGGGDTQYF.

The genes are TRBV10-3 and TRBJ2-7; the D gene is possibly TRBD2 (5 bases). The length of the CDR3 is 13 residues. V lost 5 bases and J lost 8, with 16 bases in between. Germline values: CDR1 ENHRY, CDR2 SYGVKD. CDR3 sequence reads: CAISPETGIQQYF. In nucleotides, the CDR3 is TGTGCCATCAGTCCTGAAACCGGGATCCAGCAGTACTTC.

There are many counts of this clone. V usage is TRBV4-3 and J usage is TRBJ2-7; D is perhaps TRBD1 (6 bases). Trimming removed 0 bases from V and 3 bases from J, with 18 bases in between. This CDR3 has 17 residues. Germline CDR1 is LGHNA and CDR2 is YSLEER. In nucleotides, the CDR3 is TGCGCCAGCAGCCAAGATATTCAGGCAGGGGAGCTCTACGAGCAGTACTTC. It translates to CASSQDIQAGELYEQYF.

The J gene is TRBJ1-2, the V gene TRBV30, with no clear D. This CDR3 is built from 13 residues. The V end lost 2 bases, the J end lost 12 bases, and 19 bases lay between the germline ends. CDR1 GTSNPN and CDR2 SVGIG come from the germline V gene (reference sequence). The CDR3 sequence is CAWSSQQLLADTF. The CDR3 bases are TGTGCCTGGAGTAGTCAGCAACTACTCGCTGACACCTTC.

The chain joins TRBV5-1 to TRBJ2-7, with D perhaps matching TRBD2 (5 bases). Germline-derived CDR1 and CDR2 are SGHRS and YFSETQ. V was clipped by 2 bases and J by 1 base, with 10 bases between them. This CDR3 comprises 14 residues. The CDR3 coding sequence is TGCGCCAGCAGCTTCGGCGGGCCGTCCTACGAGCAGTACTTC. Translated, it gives CASSFGGPSYEQYF.

This clone was counted once. The chain has TRBV18 and TRBJ2-5; 10 bases are a match to TRBD2. The CDR3 is 15 amino acids. J gave up 4 bases and V 2 bases, and 4 bases lay outside the gene matches. The germline V gene encodes CDR1 KGHSH and CDR2 LQKENI. Written as DNA, the CDR3 is TGTGCCAGCTCACCAGCGGGACTAGCGAGAGAGACCCAGTACTTC. The encoded protein is CASSPAGLARETQYF.

The chain carries TRBV18 and TRBJ1-5, with 9 nucleotides matching TRBD1. Trimming took 3 bases from V and 6 from J; bases not matched to a gene: 3. Germline CDR1 KGHSH, CDR2 LQKENI. This CDR3 comprises 14 residues. The CDR3 sequence is CASSPGQGVQPQHF. The CDR3 bases are TGTGCCAGCTCACCGGGACAGGGAGTTCAGCCCCAGCATTTT. Looking up the rest from reference TRBV18 and TRBJ1-5 gives the full variable domain: NAGVMQNPRHLVRRRGQEARLRCSPMKGHSHVYWYRQLPEEGLKFMVYLQKENIIDESGMPKERFSAEFPKEGPSILRIQQVVRGDSAAYFCASSPGQGVQPQHFGDGTRLSIL.

This clone has more than one count but fewer than ten. This chain connects TRBV28 to TRBJ1-2; no definite D call. Between the trimmed V and J ends, which lost 4 bases and 1 base, there was a span of 13 bases. Germline V gene sequence: CDR1 MDHEN, CDR2 SYDVKM. This CDR3 is 15 amino acids long. The CDR3 region is CASSSSGLSNYGYTF. CDR3 DNA sequence: TGTGCCAGCAGTTCCTCCGGTTTGAGTAACTATGGCTACACCTTC.

This clone appeared a few times. The chain combines TRBV18 with TRBJ2-2, with 9 bases identical to TRBD2. V shed 2 bases and J 4 bases; nucleotides not matched to a gene: 2. Germline CDR1 KGHSH, CDR2 LQKENI. The CDR3 runs to 15 residues. CDR3 region: CASSPAAGGTGELFF. The CDR3 DNA reads as TGTGCCAGCTCACCAGCAGCGGGGGGCACCGGGGAGCTGTTTTTT.

This rearrangement joins TRBV10-3 to TRBJ2-2, with 11 bases matching TRBD2. V shed 2 bases, J shed 4 bases, and the junction held 9 bases outside the gene matches. The CDR3 loop spans 18 amino acids. Germline loops: CDR1 ENHRY, CDR2 SYGVKD. In nucleotides, the CDR3 is TGTGCCATCAGTGAGCTTGCTAGCGGGGGGACTTCCACCGGGGAGCTGTTTTTT. As protein: CAISELASGGTSTGELFF.

The chain links TRBV18 to TRBJ1-3; TRBD1 matches at 9 bases. The germline CDR1 and CDR2 sequences are KGHSH and LQKENI. V shed 3 bases, J shed 1 base, and the junction held 4 bases outside the gene matches. This CDR3 has 16 residues. The CDR3: CASSPGQGFSGNTIYF. The CDR3 DNA sequence: TGTGCCAGCTCACCCGGACAGGGGTTTTCTGGAAACACCATATATTTT.

The chain joins TRBV6-5 to TRBJ1-5, with TRBD1 identical over 7 bases. The J segment lost 9 bases and the V segment lost 2 bases, leaving 7 bases of the junction unmatched. The CDR3 is 14 amino acids. Germline values: CDR1 MNHEY, CDR2 SVGAGI. This CDR3 is CASSYVPGGPPQHF. In nucleotides, the CDR3 is TGTGCCAGCAGTTACGTCCCAGGGGGTCCGCCCCAGCATTTT.

The CDR3 DNA sequence: TGTGCCACCAGTGATTCCGGGACAGGGTACGAGCAGTACTTC. This gives the protein CATSDSGTGYEQYF. V gene TRBV24-1 combines with J gene TRBJ2-7; 9 nucleotides line up with TRBD1. From germline, CDR1 is KGHDR and CDR2 SFDVKD. This CDR3 has 14 residues. After removal of 2 bases from V and 4 bases from J, the junction contained 2 bases not matched to a gene.

This chain joins TRBV2 and TRBJ2-3; maybe TRBD2 (5 bases). Trimming removed 6 bases from V and 7 bases from J, with 17 bases in between. Germline V gene data show CDR1 as SNHLY and CDR2 as FYNNEI. This CDR3 is built from 14 residues. CDR3 loop: CASSPGAGSNTQYF. The CDR3 DNA is TGTGCCAGCAGCCCGGGTGCTGGGAGTAATACGCAGTATTTT.